This TCR beta chain originates from a study of CD8 T cells in ankylosing spondylitis. The TCR beta libraries were generated through quantitative 5'-RACE incorporating molecular barcodes. From the 5' RACE reads, TCRdb called clonotypes with MiXCR, one entry per CDR3 protein. In the table there are approximately 300,000 distinct CDR3 sequences, roughly 8% of which are singletons. This clonotype has just a few counts. Its antigen is unidentified. The CDR3 totals 15 residues. Germline V CDR1 and CDR2: SNHLY, FYNNEI. V lost 7 bases, J lost 2 bases, and 15 bases lay in between. Whole-study results and caveats: The disease-linked clones had a CD8+ phenotype and low blood frequencies. Characteristic of ankylosing spondylitis blood, it appeared, was a TCR beta motif comprising roughly eight highly homologous variants. Previously reported in reactive arthritis synovial fluid and blood were some of the motif variants. Reportedly, matched ankylosing spondylitis synovial fluid was significantly enriched for disease-linked clones.

Material: blood, either unsorted or a sorted T cell fraction (not recorded which). The clonotype was recovered from a male donor with ankylosing spondylitis. The V and J genes are TRBV2 and TRBJ1-5; D is ambiguous. CDR3 region: CASTNAYTGNQPQHF. In DNA form, the CDR3 reads TGTGCCAGCACAAACGCTTATACGGGCAATCAGCCCCAGCATTTT.